The clone carrying this TCR beta chain occurred once. What it binds is unknown. The sample contains more than one DNA sequence encoding this CDR3. This record belongs to a study of shared clonotypes between healthy human individuals. Study-level findings and limits: Unshared clonotypes carried lower generation probabilities than those common to all four donors. Sampling used blood alone; tissue repertoires probably differ.

CDR1 SGHRS and CDR2 YFSETQ come from the germline V gene. Trimming cost V 0 bases and J 1 base, with 6 bases left between them. CDR3 size: 14 residues. Genomic DNA of each subset was evenly split across several immunoSEQ plates. Repertoires were generated with immunoSEQ multiplex PCR, while TCRdb's copy carries only in-frame clones and drops some. This sample has fewer than 3 million clones; 85% to 95% occur once, and the top ten carry approximately 0.41%. Researchers partitioned CD4+ cells into CD45RA+ naive and CD45RA-negative memory subsets. The chain has TRBV5-1 and TRBJ2-3; D gene uncertain. Sequences were obtained from naive CD4+ T cells from PBMCs. Subset described: CD45RA+ positively selected. The TCR originated in a man younger than 30 in good health. Some clones in this sample may be carry-over from other donors' samples. CDR3 in DNA: TGCGCCAGCAGCTTGGACCCAGGCACAGATACGCAGTATTTT. The encoded protein is CASSLDPGTDTQYF.